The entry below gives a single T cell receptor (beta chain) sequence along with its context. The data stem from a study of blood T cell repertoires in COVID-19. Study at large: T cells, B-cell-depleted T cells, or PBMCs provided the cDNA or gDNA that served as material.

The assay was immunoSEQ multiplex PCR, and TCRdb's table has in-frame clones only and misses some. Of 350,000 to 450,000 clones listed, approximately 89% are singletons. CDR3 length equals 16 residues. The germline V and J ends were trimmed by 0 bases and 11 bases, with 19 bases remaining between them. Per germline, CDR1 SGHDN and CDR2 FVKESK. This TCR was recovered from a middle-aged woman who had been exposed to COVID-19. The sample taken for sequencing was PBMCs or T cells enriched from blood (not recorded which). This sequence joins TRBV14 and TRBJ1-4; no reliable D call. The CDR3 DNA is TGTGCCAGCAGCCAAGATAAATCAGGCACGGCTGGGAAACTGTTTTTT. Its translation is CASSQDKSGTAGKLFF.